This note documents a single T cell receptor beta chain sequence. Its matching antigen is unknown. The source of the sample is a study of beta chain features in type 1 diabetes. The overall study: Patient and healthy donor groups were alike in age, gender and cell yields.

Sorted populations all had greater than 98% purity. Broader study findings: TCRB CDR3s from Type 1 diabetes patients were moderately but significantly shorter in all four CD4+ subsets. Sampled from patients, naive, central memory and Treg TCRB repertoires appeared more similar than those sampled from healthy donors.

V lost 6 bases to trimming and J lost 9 bases; unmatched junction nucleotides: 8. The CDR3 covers 15 residues. Germline lookup yields CDR1 GTSNPN and CDR2 SVGIG (reference sequence). Expressed TCRB transcripts were sequenced, since all the RNA that had been isolated was reverse transcribed. The method was immunoSEQ multiplex PCR; TCRdb's version includes in-frame clones alone and lacks a portion of them. The sample includes under 400,000 clones, 10% to 15% of them seen just once. The J gene is TRBJ2-1, the V gene TRBV30, with 16 bases matching TRBD2. This receptor was identified in a young woman with type 1 diabetes. The specimen sequenced was naive CD4+ T cells from blood. The CDR3 bases are TGTGCCTGCATGACGGGACTAGCGGGAGGGCGTGAGCAGTTCTTC. Its protein product is CACMTGLAGGREQFF.